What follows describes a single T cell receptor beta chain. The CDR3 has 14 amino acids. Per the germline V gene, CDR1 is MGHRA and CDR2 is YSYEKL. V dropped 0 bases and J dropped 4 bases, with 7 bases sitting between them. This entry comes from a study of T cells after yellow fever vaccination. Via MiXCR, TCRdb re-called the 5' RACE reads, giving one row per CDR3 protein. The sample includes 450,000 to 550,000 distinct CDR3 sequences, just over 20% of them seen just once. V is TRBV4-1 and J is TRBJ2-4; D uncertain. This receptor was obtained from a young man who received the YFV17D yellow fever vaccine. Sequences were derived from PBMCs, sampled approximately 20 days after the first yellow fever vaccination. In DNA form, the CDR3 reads TGCGCCAGCAGCCAAGAGCCCGGGAAAAACATTCAGTACTTC. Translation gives CASSQEPGKNIQYF.